These T cell receptor beta chains were read from a single sample in a study of blood T cell repertoires in COVID-19. Clones were sequenced by immunoSEQ multiplex PCR, and TCRdb holds only the in-frame ones, with some missing. Among a few hundred thousand clones listed, under 90% were seen once. Sequencing was performed on peripheral blood. The source is a woman in her late teens or twenties with acute or convalescent COVID-19. CDR3s include the opening cysteine and the closing phenylalanine or tryptophan. The D gene is left open where the match is weak. Clone size, where shown, is once, few, many, or a class for clones that have expanded.

clone size: .; CDR3 length: 14; D gene: TRBD1; J gene: TRBJ1-1; V gene: TRBV30; CDR3 DNA: TGTGCCTGGAAGCGCGACAGGGCGAACACTGAAGCTTTCTTT; CDR3 protein: CAWKRDRANTEAFF
clone size: .; CDR3 length: 14; D gene: .; J gene: TRBJ1-1; V gene: TRBV5-8; CDR3 DNA: TGTGCCAGCAGCTTGTGGGGGCAGAGCACTGAAGCTTTCTTT; CDR3 protein: CASSLWGQSTEAFF
clone size: .; CDR3 length: 11; D gene: .; J gene: TRBJ2-7; V gene: TRBV7-2; CDR3 DNA: TGTGCCAGCGGCGAAAGGGGCGAGCAGTACTTC; CDR3 protein: CASGERGEQYF
clone size: .; CDR3 length: 18; D gene: TRBD2; J gene: TRBJ2-7; V gene: TRBV4-3; CDR3 DNA: TGCGCCAGCAGCCAAGAGACTTTCCGGCGGGAGGTTACCTACGAGCAGTACTTC; CDR3 protein: CASSQETFRREVTYEQYF
clone size: .; CDR3 length: 12; D gene: .; J gene: TRBJ2-3; V gene: TRBV30; CDR3 DNA: TGTGCCTCAACTGGAGCCCGTGATACGCAGTATTTT; CDR3 protein: CASTGARDTQYF
clone size: .; CDR3 length: 15; D gene: TRBD2; J gene: TRBJ2-3; V gene: TRBV4-1; CDR3 DNA: TGCGCCAGCAGCCAAGGGGAACTAGCGGGAGGAACGCAGTATTTT; CDR3 protein: CASSQGELAGGTQYF
clone size: .; CDR3 length: 11; D gene: .; J gene: TRBJ2-4; V gene: TRBV6-1; CDR3 DNA: TGTGCCAGCCCTCGTGAGGGATTATGGTACTTC; CDR3 protein: CASPREGLWYF
clone size: .; CDR3 length: 16; D gene: TRBD1; J gene: TRBJ2-7; V gene: TRBV7-6; CDR3 DNA: TGTGCCAGCAGCTTAAATACACAGGGGGCTTCCTACGAGCAGTACTTC; CDR3 protein: CASSLNTQGASYEQYF
clone size: .; CDR3 length: 14; D gene: .; J gene: TRBJ1-1; V gene: TRBV2; CDR3 DNA: TGTGCCAGCAACCCGGACAGTCTGAACACTGAAGCTTTCTTT; CDR3 protein: CASNPDSLNTEAFF
clone size: once; CDR3 length: 15; D gene: TRBD1; J gene: TRBJ1-1; V gene: TRBV15; CDR3 DNA: TGTGCCACCAGCAGCACAGGGGGATATGGCACTGAAGCTTTCTTT; CDR3 protein: CATSSTGGYGTEAFF
clone size: .; CDR3 length: 15; D gene: .; J gene: TRBJ2-2; V gene: TRBV5-1; CDR3 DNA: TGCGCCAGCAGCTTTGGGCACACGAACACCGGGGAGCTGTTTTTT; CDR3 protein: CASSFGHTNTGELFF
clone size: .; CDR3 length: 16; D gene: .; J gene: TRBJ1-2; V gene: TRBV4-1; CDR3 DNA: TGCGCCAGCAGCCTAAACGAGCAGGCGACTAACTATGGCTACACCTTC; CDR3 protein: CASSLNEQATNYGYTF
clone size: once; CDR3 length: 13; D gene: TRBD1; J gene: TRBJ1-6; V gene: TRBV7-9; CDR3 DNA: TGTGCCAGCAGCTTTCAGGGGGGTTCACCCCTCCACTTT; CDR3 protein: CASSFQGGSPLHF
clone size: .; CDR3 length: 16; D gene: TRBD1; J gene: TRBJ2-5; V gene: TRBV24-1; CDR3 DNA: TGTGCCACCAGTGATTGGACAGGAGTGTACCAAGAGACCCAGTACTTC; CDR3 protein: CATSDWTGVYQETQYF
clone size: .; CDR3 length: 16; D gene: TRBD1; J gene: TRBJ1-3; V gene: TRBV7-9; CDR3 DNA: TGTGCCAGCAGCTTATACAAGGGGGCCGGAGGAAACACCATATATTTT; CDR3 protein: CASSLYKGAGGNTIYF
clone size: .; CDR3 length: 16; D gene: .; J gene: TRBJ2-5; V gene: TRBV27; CDR3 DNA: TGTGCCAGCAGTTCCCTCCGGCTAGGAGCGCAAGAGACCCAGTACTTC; CDR3 protein: CASSSLRLGAQETQYF
clone size: .; CDR3 length: 15; D gene: TRBD2; J gene: TRBJ2-1; V gene: TRBV18; CDR3 DNA: TGTGCCAGCTCACCAGGACTAGCGGGAACCAATGAGCAGTTCTTC; CDR3 protein: CASSPGLAGTNEQFF
clone size: .; CDR3 length: 15; D gene: .; J gene: TRBJ2-1; V gene: TRBV6-5; CDR3 DNA: TGTGCCAGCAGTTACGGAGGGCAGGCCTACAATGAGCAGTTCTTC; CDR3 protein: CASSYGGQAYNEQFF
clone size: .; CDR3 length: 11; D gene: .; J gene: TRBJ2-7; V gene: TRBV7-9; CDR3 DNA: TGTGCCAGCAGCTCCTTCTACGAGCAGTACTTC; CDR3 protein: CASSSFYEQYF
clone size: .; CDR3 length: 16; D gene: .; J gene: TRBJ2-2; V gene: TRBV6-2/TRBV6-3; CDR3 DNA: TGTGCCAGCAGTTACAACAGGGCTAGGCTCGCCGGGGAGCTGTTTTTT; CDR3 protein: CASSYNRARLAGELFF
clone size: few; CDR3 length: 19; D gene: .; J gene: TRBJ2-7; V gene: TRBV14; CDR3 DNA: TGTGCCAGCAGCCAAGATATGGGCCTGGGGCAGGGTTGGGGTAACGAGCAGTACTTC; CDR3 protein: CASSQDMGLGQGWGNEQYF
clone size: .; CDR3 length: 13; D gene: .; J gene: TRBJ2-1; V gene: TRBV3-1/TRBV3-2; CDR3 DNA: TGTGCCAGCAGTCCGACCGGAGGTACTGAGCAGTTCTTC; CDR3 protein: CASSPTGGTEQFF
clone size: .; CDR3 length: 16; D gene: TRBD2; J gene: TRBJ2-1; V gene: TRBV10-2; CDR3 DNA: TGCGCCAGCAGTGACCCAGGGCTAGCGGGAGCAGGTGAGCAGTTCTTC; CDR3 protein: CASSDPGLAGAGEQFF
clone size: .; CDR3 length: 15; D gene: TRBD2; J gene: TRBJ2-1; V gene: TRBV5-1; CDR3 DNA: TGCGCCAGCAGCTTGGTGGGAGGGCTCTACAATGAGCAGTTCTTC; CDR3 protein: CASSLVGGLYNEQFF
clone size: .; CDR3 length: 15; D gene: .; J gene: TRBJ2-7; V gene: TRBV5-4; CDR3 DNA: TGTGCCAGCAGCCCTGGGTGGCCTAGCTCCTACGAGCAGTACTTC; CDR3 protein: CASSPGWPSSYEQYF
clone size: few; CDR3 length: 13; D gene: .; J gene: TRBJ1-4; V gene: TRBV6-6; CDR3 DNA: TGTGCCAGCAGGGGGCCGGTTAATGAAAAACTGTTTTTT; CDR3 protein: CASRGPVNEKLFF